This TCR beta chain was sequenced for a study of blood T cell repertoires in COVID-19 (dated by TCRdb to 2018 to 2020). About the investigation overall: The collaborator samples originated in the United States, Italy and Spain and spanned the acute and convalescent phases of COVID-19. Samples came from the ongoing ImmuneRACE study (first 160 participants) plus 1,254 subjects from 6 global collaborators. The repertoires were released in a freely available public database meant as a resource for research on the immune response to SARS-CoV-2. The prospective study material was composed of cDNA or gDNA derived from T cells, B-cell-depleted T cells, or PBMCs. The dataset comprised deeply sampled blood TCRbeta repertoires from subjects exposed to, actively infected with, or recovered from COVID-19. The sample metadata nearly always contained a de-identified subject ID, COVID-19 status, age in years and sex. HLA class I and class II types, where available, came from metadata supplied by the sample provider rather than from assay-based typing.

Turning to this clone: Its antigen target is currently unknown. Base qualities are not provided; no much larger clone lies one nucleotide away.

The germline V gene provides CDR1 SGDLS and CDR2 YYNGEE. The junction carries 16 bases between V and J, which are trimmed by 0 bases and 3 bases respectively. The CDR3 runs 16 residues from the cysteine to the phenylalanine. The retained sequence is limited to the CDR3, 48 bases, with the frame set at the first base. Whole blood was collected in K2EDTA tubes by collaborating institutions according to the institutions' own protocols. For TCRbeta analysis, collaborators shipped samples in one of three forms: frozen whole blood, isolated PBMCs, or DNA extracted from either of those sample types. TCRbeta CDR3 regions were amplified from genomic DNA by means of the immunoSEQ Assay, a bias-controlled multiplex PCR. The authors' analysis ran thus. The number of nucleated cells in each sample was estimated from the amplification of reference gene primers within the assay. To quantify the absolute abundance of each unique TCRbeta CDR3 rearrangement, sequence reads were collapsed and filtered. For each sample, productive Simpson clonality was calculated by taking the square root of Simpson's diversity index across productive rearrangements. TCRdb re-hosts the immuneACCESS table, in-frame sequences only. Its copies lack some clones; in the studies checked, an unresolved V gene accounts for under half of them, and the cause for the rest is not known. V and J calls and clone size are those listed in that table; D and trimming were worked out from the DNA. The sample table records around 180,000 clones; 65% to 85% of these occur just once. The ten largest make up around 5.2% of the sample.

The investigation overall reported the following: The quantity of clinical and demographic metadata differed by source and by participant and was supplied without curation.

Input material: peripheral blood. The origin of this receptor is a woman aged 30 to 39 with acute or convalescent COVID-19. This receptor chain uses TRBV9 and TRBJ2-7; the D gene is possibly TRBD1, with 6 bases matching. The nucleotide sequence reads TGTGCCAGCAGCGTAGAGGTGGGGGCCCTAATCTACGAGCAGTACTTC. Its protein reads: CASSVEVGALIYEQYF. The variable domain in full, with residues beyond the CDR3 obtained from the reference TRBV9 and TRBJ2-7 genes, is DSGVTQTPKHLITATGQRVTLRCSPRSGDLSVYWYQQSLDQGLQFLIQYYNGEERAKGNILERFSAQQFPDLHSELNLSSLELGDSALYFCASSVEVGALIYEQYFGPGTRLTVT.